This TCR beta chain was recovered during a study of blood T cells in healthy people across ages. As for the study in general: About one barcoded beta molecule was captured per two T cells (by template switching).

A second PCR of 7 to 11 cycles used a sample-barcoded 5' primer and a J-beta primer mix. With 12 random nucleotides, a template-switch adaptor tagged each individual cDNA molecule. TCRdb fed the 5' RACE reads into MiXCR, producing one record per CDR3 protein. Of roughly 800,000 distinct CDR3 sequences in the sample, about 53% were seen once. Points from the study as a whole: TCR beta diversity per million T cells fell roughly linearly with age.

About this clonotype: The antigen is unknown. The junction departs from germline at one end; a sequencing error may be responsible.

The specimen sequenced was blood. The receptor was isolated from a man older than 75 in good health.

CDR3 loop: CSAGDTGTGSYGYTF. As DNA, the CDR3 is TGCAGTGCTGGAGACACCGGGACAGGGAGCTATGGCTACACCTTC. The gene calls are TRBV20-1 and TRBJ1-2, with 9 bases that match TRBD1. The germline V gene encodes CDR1 DFQATT and CDR2 SNEGSKA (reference sequence). The CDR3 length is 15 residues.